Below, 8 T cell receptor beta chains from the same sample are listed, as sequenced in a study of blood T cells in healthy people across ages. Using a J-beta primer mix together with a sample-barcoded 5' primer, a second PCR was run for roughly 6 to 12 cycles. TCRdb reprocessed the 5' RACE reads with MiXCR, giving one entry per CDR3 protein. The sample carries roughly 500,000 distinct CDR3 sequences, about 25% recorded once. This same sample was also part of a study on T cells of mothers and their children.

Sequenced input: blood. All receptors derive from a boy between 10 and 17 years old in good health.

This clonotype was counted between two and nine times. The J gene is TRBJ1-2, the V gene TRBV7-3; the match to TRBD1 covers 8 bases. Germline V gives CDR1 SGHTA, CDR2 FQGTGA. This CDR3 is 12 amino acids long. V trimming: 5 bases; J trimming: 8 bases; junction bases outside the gene matches: 4. The CDR3 region has the DNA TGTGCCAGCAGCCAGGGGACAGGCGGCTACACCTTC. Its translation: CASSQGTGGYTF.

The chain is built from TRBV29-1 and TRBJ1-2; TRBD1 agrees at 9 bases. The CDR3 is 12 residues long. J was trimmed by 7 bases and V by 6 bases; bases with no gene match: 6. Per the germline V gene, CDR1 is SQVTM and CDR2 is ANQGSEA. The CDR3 loop reads CSVTGTGSGYTF. For the CDR3, the DNA is TGCAGCGTAACCGGGACAGGGAGTGGCTACACCTTC.

The CDR3 sequence is CASNQETGDDEQYF. CDR3 in DNA: TGTGCCAGCAACCAAGAAACAGGGGACGACGAGCAGTACTTC. The rearrangement links TRBV6-2 or TRBV6-3 to TRBJ2-7; 7 bases align to TRBD1. CDR1 is MNHEY, CDR2 SVGEGT, per germline. With 7 bases clipped from V and 5 bases from J, the junction kept 11 bases outside the gene matches. The CDR3 length is 14 residues.

This clonotype turned up a few times. The rearrangement links TRBV4-1 to TRBJ2-1; D may correspond to TRBD1 or TRBD2 (5 bases each). V gave up 1 base and J gave up 2 bases, with 12 bases separating them. The CDR3 is made up of 16 amino acids. Germline V gene sequence: CDR1 MGHRA, CDR2 YSYEKL. CDR3 in amino acids: CASSQGGGQPYNEQFF. The CDR3 DNA reads TGCGCCAGCAGCCAAGGGGGCGGGCAGCCCTACAATGAGCAGTTCTTC.

This rearrangement joins TRBV20-1 to TRBJ2-5; the D is unclear. With the DNA end fitting TRBJ2-7 better, the J assignment may be wrong. There are 11 residues in the CDR3. Germline-derived CDR1 and CDR2 are DFQATT and SNEGSKA (reference sequence). The CDR3 DNA reads as TGCAGTGTTGAGTCGAGTTACGAGCAGTACTTC. This sequence encodes CSVESSYEQYF.

The chain uses TRBV20-1 and TRBJ1-1; TRBD1 matches at 7 bases. The V segment lost 0 bases and the J segment 5 bases; nucleotides outside the gene matches: 6. The CDR3 has 14 residues. The germline V gene has CDR1 DFQATT and CDR2 SNEGSKA (reference sequence). CDR3 sequence: CSARDTRGVTEAFF. In nucleotides, the CDR3 is TGCAGTGCTAGAGATACCAGGGGGGTGACTGAAGCTTTCTTT.

This chain connects TRBV12-3 or TRBV12-4 to TRBJ2-3; 9 bases align to TRBD1. V trimming: 6 bases; J trimming: 6 bases; junction bases outside the gene matches: 10. The CDR3 length is 15 residues. This CDR3 is CASRTGGDVTDTQYF. Written as DNA, the CDR3 is TGTGCCAGCAGGACAGGGGGAGATGTGACGGATACGCAGTATTTT.

CDR3 residues: CSVERFAKNEQFF. The CDR3 region has the DNA TGCAGCGTTGAAAGATTCGCTAAAAATGAGCAGTTCTTC. V usage is TRBV29-1 and J usage is TRBJ2-1; no reliable D call. Germline V lookup: CDR1 SQVTM, CDR2 ANQGSEA. CDR3 length: 13 residues. Trimming pared 2 bases from V and 7 bases from J, leaving 12 bases between.